This T cell receptor beta chain derives from a study of blood T cell repertoires in COVID-19. The assay was immunoSEQ multiplex PCR, and TCRdb's table has in-frame clones only and misses some. The data hold about 76,000 clones, with nearly 80% observed a single time. This clonotype was sampled from a human donor in a cohort sampled during active COVID-19. Sequences were obtained from peripheral blood.

Written as DNA, the CDR3 is TGTGCCAGCAGTTACTCGGGCAGGGCAGGAGAGACCCAGTACTTC. This translates into CASSYSGRAGETQYF. V usage is TRBV6-6 and J usage is TRBJ2-5, with a tentative D call TRBD1 (5 bases). This CDR3 spans 15 amino acids. V dropped 0 bases and J dropped 4 bases, with 12 bases sitting between them. Germline V gives CDR1 MNHNY, CDR2 SVGAGI (reference sequence).